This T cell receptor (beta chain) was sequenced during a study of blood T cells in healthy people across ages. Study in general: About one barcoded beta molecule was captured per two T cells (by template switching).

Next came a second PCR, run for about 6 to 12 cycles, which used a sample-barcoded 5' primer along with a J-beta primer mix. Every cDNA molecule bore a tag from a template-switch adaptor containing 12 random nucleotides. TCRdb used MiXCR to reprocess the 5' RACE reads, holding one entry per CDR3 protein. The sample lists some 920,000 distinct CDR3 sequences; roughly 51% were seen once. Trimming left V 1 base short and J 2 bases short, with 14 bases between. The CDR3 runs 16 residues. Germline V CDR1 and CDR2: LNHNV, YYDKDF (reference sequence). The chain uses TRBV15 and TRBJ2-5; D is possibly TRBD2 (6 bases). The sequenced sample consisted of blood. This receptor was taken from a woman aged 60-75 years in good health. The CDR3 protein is CATSRGDSEGQETQYF. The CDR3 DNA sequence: TGTGCCACCAGCAGAGGAGATTCGGAGGGTCAAGAGACCCAGTACTTC.